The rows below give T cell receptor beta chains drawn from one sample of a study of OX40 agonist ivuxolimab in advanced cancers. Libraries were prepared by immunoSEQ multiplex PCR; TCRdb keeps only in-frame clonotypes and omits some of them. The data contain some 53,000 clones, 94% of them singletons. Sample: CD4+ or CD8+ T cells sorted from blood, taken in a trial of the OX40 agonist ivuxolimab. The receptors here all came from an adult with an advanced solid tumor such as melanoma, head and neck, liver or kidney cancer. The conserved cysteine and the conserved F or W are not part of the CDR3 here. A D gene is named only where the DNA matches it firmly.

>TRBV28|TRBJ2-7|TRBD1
ASSEAGGNYEQY
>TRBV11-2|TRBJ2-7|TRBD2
ASTAGGGTTYEQY
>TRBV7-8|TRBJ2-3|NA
ASSLAGRGGTDTQY
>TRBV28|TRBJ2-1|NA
ASSPGGLRGNEQF
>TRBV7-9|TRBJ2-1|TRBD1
ASSLATGRGKF
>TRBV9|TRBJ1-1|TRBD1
ASSFNTGGNTEAF
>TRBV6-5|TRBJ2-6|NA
ASTGQLSGANVLT
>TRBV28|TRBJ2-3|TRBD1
ASRNFDRAWDTQY
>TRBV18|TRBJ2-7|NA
ASSPKVGAGEQY
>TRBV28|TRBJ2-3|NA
ASSSLGPDTQY
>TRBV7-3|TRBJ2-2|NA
ASSLSGRANTGELF
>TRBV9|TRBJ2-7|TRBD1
ASSTGTGQDEQY
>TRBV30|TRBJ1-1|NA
AWIGTEVTEAF
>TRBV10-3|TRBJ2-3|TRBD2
AISDGREVTDTQY
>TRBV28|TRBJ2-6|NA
ASSLARANVLT
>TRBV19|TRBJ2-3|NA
ASSSDREADTQY
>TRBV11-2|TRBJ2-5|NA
ASSASGRETQY
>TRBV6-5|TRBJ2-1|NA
ASSLGDGGYNEQF
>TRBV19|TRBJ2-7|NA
ASSIGQAASYEQY
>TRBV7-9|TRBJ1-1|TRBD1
ASSDGTGFPEAF
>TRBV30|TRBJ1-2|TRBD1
AWSGIGTDYDYGYT
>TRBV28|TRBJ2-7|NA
ASSWDVISYEQY
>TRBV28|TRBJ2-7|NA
ASSIVHEQY
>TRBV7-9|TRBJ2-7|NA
ASSPSPGYEQY
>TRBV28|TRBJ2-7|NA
ASMAPSLTGTRQY
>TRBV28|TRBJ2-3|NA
ASSLPGGDRDTQY
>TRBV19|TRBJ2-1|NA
ASEPAASGYNEQF
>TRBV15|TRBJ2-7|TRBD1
ATSRRDSPDYEQY